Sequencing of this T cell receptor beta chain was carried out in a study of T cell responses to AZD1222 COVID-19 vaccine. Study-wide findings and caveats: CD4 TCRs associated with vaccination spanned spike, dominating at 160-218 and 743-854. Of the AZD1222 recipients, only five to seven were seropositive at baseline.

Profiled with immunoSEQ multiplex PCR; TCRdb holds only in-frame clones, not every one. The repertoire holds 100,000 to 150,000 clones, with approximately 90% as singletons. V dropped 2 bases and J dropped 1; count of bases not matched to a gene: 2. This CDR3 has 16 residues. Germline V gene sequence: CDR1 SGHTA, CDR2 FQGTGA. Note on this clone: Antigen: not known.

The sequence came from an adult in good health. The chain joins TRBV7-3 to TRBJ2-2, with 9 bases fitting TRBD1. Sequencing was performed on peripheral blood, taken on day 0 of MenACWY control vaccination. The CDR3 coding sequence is TGTGCCAGCAGCTTAGGGGGACAGGGGAACACCGGGGAGCTGTTTTTT. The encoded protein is CASSLGGQGNTGELFF. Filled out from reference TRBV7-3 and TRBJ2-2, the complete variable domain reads GAGVSQTPSNKVTEKGKYVELRCDPISGHTALYWYRQSLGQGPEFLIYFQGTGAADDSGLPNDRFFAVRPEGSVSTLKIQRTERGDSAVYLCASSLGGQGNTGELFFGEGSRLTVL.